These 5 T cell receptor beta chains originate from one sample sequenced in a study of T cells in Graves' hyperthyroidism and ophthalmopathy. Using RNA transcripts as the source, TCR beta CDR3 regions were amplified. RT-PCR in the first round (using the HTBI primer set) targeted the TCR CDR3. Each CDR3 protein gets one entry after TCRdb re-called the multiplex PCR reads with MiXCR. The table includes nearly 750,000 distinct CDR3 sequences, around 40% detected once. What was sequenced was blood. These receptor sequences come from a woman in her thirties or forties with Graves' hyperthyroidism.

This clonotype was recorded many times. This chain uses TRBV25-1 with TRBJ1-6; unclear D gene. V was trimmed by 0 bases and J by 10 bases, leaving 7 bases between them. This CDR3 region has 13 residues. Germline V lookup: CDR1 MGHDK, CDR2 SYGVNS. In DNA, the CDR3 is TGTGCCAGCAGTGAATATGTGGAATCACCCCTCCACTTT. Its translation: CASSEYVESPLHF.

CDR3 residues: CASRGVAGTESSYEQYF. CDR3 coding DNA: TGTGCCAGCAGGGGTGTAGCGGGGACGGAAAGCTCCTACGAGCAGTACTTC. J is TRBJ2-7 and V is TRBV9; 8 bases are shared with TRBD2. The CDR3 spans 17 residues. Germline V lookup: CDR1 SGDLS, CDR2 YYNGEE. V shed 5 bases and J 0 bases; nucleotides not matched to a gene: 13.

Many counts were recorded for this clonotype. The genes are TRBV20-1 and TRBJ2-5, with D tentatively TRBD1 or TRBD2 (5 bases each). CDR3 size: 14 residues. The germline gives CDR1 DFQATT, CDR2 SNEGSKA (reference sequence). The germline V and J ends were trimmed by 1 base and 5 bases, with 14 bases remaining between them. CDR3 sequence (DNA): TGCAGTGCTAGAGGGGGGATGGCGTTCGAGACCCAGTACTTC. Its protein is CSARGGMAFETQYF.

This chain connects TRBV13 to TRBJ1-1; D is perhaps TRBD1 (5 bases). V lost 6 bases, J lost 3 bases, and 17 bases lay in between. The germline V gene encodes CDR1 PRHDT and CDR2 FYEKMQ (reference sequence). CDR3 length: 15 amino acids. CDR3 sequence reads: CASSYTKTVYTEAFF. The DNA for the CDR3 is TGTGCCAGCAGTTATACAAAGACAGTTTACACTGAAGCTTTCTTT.

This clonotype was observed at least ten times. The V and J genes are TRBV7-2 and TRBJ2-7, with TRBD1 matching 10 bases. Germline CDR1 SGHTA, CDR2 FQGNSA. V lost 5 bases and J lost 6; bases outside the gene matches: 7. The CDR3 length is 14 residues. This chain's CDR3 is CASSPRTGGFEQYF. Here the CDR3 DNA reads TGTGCCAGCAGCCCAAGGACAGGGGGTTTCGAGCAGTACTTC. Using reference TRBV7-2 and TRBJ2-7 for the parts outside the CDR3, the full variable domain is GAGVSQSPSNKVTEKGKDVELRCDPISGHTALYWYRQSLGQGLEFLIYFQGNSAPDKSGLPSDRFSAERTGGSVSTLTIQRTQQEDSAVYLCASSPRTGGFEQYFGPGTRLTVT.